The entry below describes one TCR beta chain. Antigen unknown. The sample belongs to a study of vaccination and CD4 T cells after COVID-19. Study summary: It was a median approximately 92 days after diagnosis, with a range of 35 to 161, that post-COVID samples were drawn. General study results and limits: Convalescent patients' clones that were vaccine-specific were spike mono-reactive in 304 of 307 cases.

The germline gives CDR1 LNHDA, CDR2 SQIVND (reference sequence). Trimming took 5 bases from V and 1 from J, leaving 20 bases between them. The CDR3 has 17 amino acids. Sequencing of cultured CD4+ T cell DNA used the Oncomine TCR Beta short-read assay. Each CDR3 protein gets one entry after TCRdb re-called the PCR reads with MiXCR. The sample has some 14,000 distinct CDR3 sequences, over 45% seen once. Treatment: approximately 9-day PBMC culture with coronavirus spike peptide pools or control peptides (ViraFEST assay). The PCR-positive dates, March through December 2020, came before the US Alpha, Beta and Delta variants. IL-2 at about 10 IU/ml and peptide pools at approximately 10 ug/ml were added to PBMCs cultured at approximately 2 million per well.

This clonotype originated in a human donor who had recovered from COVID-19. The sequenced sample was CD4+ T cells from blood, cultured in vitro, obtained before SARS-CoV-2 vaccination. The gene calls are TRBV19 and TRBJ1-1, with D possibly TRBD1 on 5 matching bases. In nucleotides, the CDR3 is TGTGCCAGTAGTGCCAAGGGACGCAGGAACGCGAACACTGAAGCTTTCTTT. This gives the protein CASSAKGRRNANTEAFF.